The rows below give T cell receptor beta chains drawn from one sample of a study of CD8+ T cells in alopecia areata. Measured with immunoSEQ multiplex PCR; TCRdb has only the in-frame clones, and not every one. The sample comprises 120,000 or so clones, roughly two thirds of which are singletons, and 2.8% rests with the top ten. The source material was CD4+ T cells sorted from blood. The receptors shown here come from a human donor in good health. Each CDR3 is given with its conserved first and last residue. A D gene is named only where the DNA matches it firmly. Rows give clone size only sometimes, using once, few, many, or a class for an expanded clone.

V,D,size,J,DNA,CDR3
TRBV29-1,TRBD1,NA,TRBJ1-2,TGCAGCGTTGAAGGGACAGGGGTCGGCTACACCTTC,CSVEGTGVGYTF
TRBV7-9,TRBD1,few,TRBJ2-7,TGTGCCCTAGACGGACAGGGGGAGCATTTCGGGGAGCAGTACTTC,CALDGQGEHFGEQYF
TRBV30,TRBD1,NA,TRBJ1-6,TGTGCCTGGCTGGGACAGGGAGAGCAGGGTTCACCCCTCCACTTT,CAWLGQGEQGSPLHF
TRBV29-1,NA,NA,TRBJ2-1,TGCAGCGTTGAAGGGGGCCCTAGCTCCTACAATGAGCAGTTCTTC,CSVEGGPSSYNEQFF
TRBV29-1,NA,NA,TRBJ1-1,TGCAGCGTTGCCCCACGGGTTGGGGACACTGAAGCTTTCTTT,CSVAPRVGDTEAFF
TRBV6-6,NA,few,TRBJ2-3,TGTGCCAGCAGATGGGACACGGGGGGCCGGTATACGCAGTATTTT,CASRWDTGGRYTQYF
TRBV27,NA,NA,TRBJ2-7,TGTGCCAGCAGCCGCCTACAGGGTAATCTGGCCTACGAGCAGTACTTC,CASSRLQGNLAYEQYF
TRBV7-2,TRBD1,once,TRBJ1-1,TGTGCCAGCAGCGCCCTGACAGGGGGCGATGACACTGAAGCTTTCTTT,CASSALTGGDDTEAFF
TRBV28,NA,NA,TRBJ2-5,TGTGCCAGCAGCTTACCCTCAGGGGGGCGAGAGACCCAGTACTTC,CASSLPSGGRETQYF
TRBV7-9,NA,NA,TRBJ1-2,TGTGCCAGCAGCCACAGTGGAGGGTCTAACTATGGCTACACCTTC,CASSHSGGSNYGYTF
TRBV18,NA,NA,TRBJ1-2,TGTGCCAGCTCAGAGCTACAGAGTCCTAACTATGGCTACACCTTC,CASSELQSPNYGYTF
TRBV29-1,NA,NA,TRBJ1-2,TGCAGCGTTGAACAGCAGAGTGGCTACACCTTC,CSVEQQSGYTF
TRBV7-9,NA,few,TRBJ1-6,TGTGCCAGCAGCCCTGGGACCGAAAATTCACCCCTCCACTTT,CASSPGTENSPLHF
TRBV29-1,NA,NA,TRBJ1-4,TGCAGCGCTCAACGGGCCCGAGATGAAAAACTGTTTTTT,CSAQRARDEKLFF
TRBV21-1,NA,few,TRBJ2-5,TGTGCCGGGCACCGACTGTTAAGCGGGTACTTC,CAGHRLLSGYF
TRBV29-1,NA,few,TRBJ2-1,TGCAGCGTAGAAAATGAGCAGTTCTTC,CSVENEQFF
TRBV11-3,NA,NA,TRBJ2-1,TGTGCCAGCAGCTTGGGTAACTACAATGAGCAGTTCTTC,CASSLGNYNEQFF
TRBV23-1,TRBD2,NA,TRBJ2-1,TGCGCCAGCGTGGTAGGGACTAGGGAAAATGAGCAGTTCTTC,CASVVGTRENEQFF
TRBV29-1,TRBD1,NA,TRBJ2-2,TGCAGCGGACAGGGGGAATCCGGGGAGCTGTTTTTT,CSGQGESGELFF
TRBV14,NA,NA,TRBJ2-7,TGTGCCAGCTCTCTTGGTCATGGTCCATCCTACGAGCAGTACTTC,CASSLGHGPSYEQYF
TRBV2,NA,few,TRBJ1-1,TGTGCCAGCGGGACGGCGAACACTGAAGCTTTCTTT,CASGTANTEAFF
TRBV25-1,NA,NA,TRBJ2-5,TGTGCCAGCAGCCTGTGGAGGGAGTTTTACTTC,CASSLWREFYF
TRBV5-1,TRBD1,once,TRBJ2-7,TGCGCCAGCAGCTTGGCCAGGGACAGTCGGCCCCTGAACGAGCAGTACTTC,CASSLARDSRPLNEQYF